This T cell receptor beta chain is drawn from a study of blood T cell repertoires in COVID-19. Overall study context: Italy, Spain and the United States were the sources of the convalescent and acute COVID-19 samples. Sources were T cells, B-cell-depleted T cells, or PBMCs; the material itself was cDNA or gDNA.

In the study's own analysis: Estimation of nucleated cell counts was performed using reference gene primer amplification. TCRdb keeps only in-frame clones here, not all; method: immunoSEQ multiplex PCR. V and J calls plus clone size are reproduced from that table; the DNA served to infer D and trimming. This sample yields approximately 83,000 clones, of which 85% are seen a single time; 3% to 4% belongs to the top ten. The V gene lost 3 bases and the J gene lost 5 bases, with 13 bases spanning the gap. The CDR3 spans 14 residues. Per the germline V gene, CDR1 is MNHEY and CDR2 is SVGAGI. The V gene is TRBV6-5, the J gene TRBJ2-5, with D possibly being TRBD1 (5 bases). The sequencing input was peripheral blood. This clonotype was sampled from a man between 45 and 60 years old with acute or convalescent COVID-19. Here the CDR3 reads CASSYGRKGETQYF. DNA of the CDR3: TGTGCCAGCAGTTATGGTAGAAAGGGGGAGACCCAGTACTTC.